A selection of T cell receptor beta chains follows, all from one sample in a study of T cell responses to AZD1222 COVID-19 vaccine. This table comes from immunoSEQ multiplex PCR, and its TCRdb copy is limited to in-frame clones, with some not included. The sample records more than 60,000 clones, roughly 87% being singletons. This specimen was peripheral blood, taken on day 0 of AZD1222 vaccination. The receptors were sampled from an adult in good health. CDR3s include the opening cysteine and the closing phenylalanine or tryptophan. The order of the fields is D gene, V gene, clone size, J gene, CDR3 protein, CDR3 DNA. A D gene is named only where the DNA matches it firmly. Clone size is stated in some rows and not others, as once, few, many or a class when expanded.

D: NA
V: TRBV6-5
size: NA
J: TRBJ1-1
CDR3: CASSSRYTEAFF
DNA: TGTGCCAGCAGTTCCCGGTACACTGAAGCTTTCTTT

D: NA
V: TRBV9
size: NA
J: TRBJ2-5
CDR3: CASSVEGTGRGTQYF
DNA: TGTGCCAGCAGCGTAGAGGGAACGGGGCGGGGTACCCAGTACTTC

D: TRBD1
V: TRBV4-3
size: NA
J: TRBJ2-1
CDR3: CASSSGTGVSSYNEQFF
DNA: TGCGCCAGCTCAAGCGGGACAGGGGTGAGCTCCTACAATGAGCAGTTCTTC

D: NA
V: TRBV9
size: NA
J: TRBJ2-2
CDR3: CASSTNPLTGELFF
DNA: TGTGCCAGCAGCACAAACCCCTTAACCGGGGAGCTGTTTTTT

D: TRBD1
V: TRBV19
size: NA
J: TRBJ1-4
CDR3: CASRGQGYVGEKLFF
DNA: TGTGCCAGTAGGGGACAGGGATACGTAGGAGAAAAACTGTTTTTT

D: NA
V: TRBV3-1/TRBV3-2
size: NA
J: TRBJ1-6
CDR3: CASSQGSGYNSPLHF
DNA: TGTGCCAGCAGCCAAGGTTCAGGTTATAATTCACCCCTCCACTTT

D: TRBD1
V: TRBV19
size: NA
J: TRBJ1-5
CDR3: CATETGADQPQHF
DNA: TGTGCCACCGAGACAGGGGCCGATCAGCCCCAGCATTTT

D: NA
V: TRBV7-2
size: NA
J: TRBJ1-1
CDR3: CASSRGVGTEAFF
DNA: TGTGCCAGCAGCCGGGGGGTAGGCACTGAAGCTTTCTTT

D: NA
V: TRBV5-1
size: NA
J: TRBJ2-7
CDR3: CASSWGRDYEQYF
DNA: TGCGCCAGCAGCTGGGGACGGGACTACGAGCAGTACTTC

D: TRBD1
V: TRBV6-2/TRBV6-3
size: once
J: TRBJ1-2
CDR3: CASSRVYGTAANYGYTF
DNA: TGTGCCAGCAGTCGTGTTTATGGGACAGCTGCTAACTATGGCTACACCTTC

D: NA
V: TRBV28
size: once
J: TRBJ1-5
CDR3: CASSFQGLGNQPQHF
DNA: TGTGCCAGCAGTTTCCAGGGGCTGGGCAATCAGCCCCAGCATTTT

D: TRBD1
V: TRBV5-1
size: NA
J: TRBJ2-1
CDR3: CASSGQGAYNEQFF
DNA: TGCGCCAGCAGCGGACAGGGGGCCTACAATGAGCAGTTCTTC

D: NA
V: TRBV2
size: NA
J: TRBJ1-5
CDR3: CASRKGYLGGFNSNQPQHF
DNA: TGTGCCAGCAGGAAAGGCTACTTGGGGGGATTTAATAGCAATCAGCCCCAGCATTTT

D: NA
V: TRBV19
size: NA
J: TRBJ1-5
CDR3: CASSSRNRNQPQHF
DNA: TGTGCCAGTAGTTCCCGCAACAGGAATCAGCCCCAGCATTTT

D: TRBD1
V: TRBV19
size: NA
J: TRBJ1-2
CDR3: CASTAQGAVGYGYTF
DNA: TGTGCCAGTACCGCACAGGGGGCAGTAGGCTATGGCTACACCTTC

D: TRBD2
V: TRBV19
size: NA
J: TRBJ2-1
CDR3: CASRLAGIYNEQFF
DNA: TGTGCCAGTAGACTAGCGGGTATCTACAATGAGCAGTTCTTC

D: NA
V: TRBV28
size: NA
J: TRBJ1-2
CDR3: CATRGTLYGYTF
DNA: TGTGCCACAAGGGGGACCCTCTATGGCTACACCTTC

D: NA
V: TRBV11-2
size: once
J: TRBJ1-5
CDR3: CASSLGVGRNQPQHF
DNA: TGTGCCAGCAGCTTAGGGGTAGGGCGCAATCAGCCCCAGCATTTT

D: NA
V: TRBV21-1
size: NA
J: TRBJ2-1
CDR3: CASRGGTEQFF
DNA: TGTGCCAGCCGGGGAGGGACTGAGCAGTTCTTC

D: TRBD1
V: TRBV4-1
size: NA
J: TRBJ2-7
CDR3: CASSQEALGTGDYEQYF
DNA: TGCGCCAGCAGCCAAGAGGCCCTTGGGACAGGAGACTACGAGCAGTACTTC

D: NA
V: TRBV2
size: NA
J: TRBJ2-5
CDR3: CASNSEALAQETQYF
DNA: TGTGCCAGCAATAGCGAGGCGCTGGCACAAGAGACCCAGTACTTC

D: NA
V: TRBV30
size: NA
J: TRBJ1-1
CDR3: CAWNLFRVGTEAFF
DNA: TGTGCCTGGAACCTCTTCAGGGTCGGCACTGAAGCTTTCTTT

D: NA
V: TRBV2
size: NA
J: TRBJ1-6
CDR3: CASTMVVSSYNSPLHF
DNA: TGTGCCAGCACCATGGTAGTTAGCTCCTATAATTCACCCCTCCACTTT

D: TRBD1
V: TRBV19
size: once
J: TRBJ1-5
CDR3: CASSITRTGRKNSNQPQHF
DNA: TGTGCCAGTAGTATCACCCGGACAGGGCGGAAGAATAGCAATCAGCCCCAGCATTTT

D: TRBD2
V: TRBV28
size: NA
J: TRBJ2-7
CDR3: CASRVSSGSSYEQYF
DNA: TGTGCCAGCAGAGTATCTAGCGGGAGCTCCTACGAGCAGTACTTC

D: NA
V: TRBV5-4
size: NA
J: TRBJ2-7
CDR3: CASSLFSSTSYEQYF
DNA: TGTGCCAGCAGCTTGTTCAGCAGCACTTCTTACGAGCAGTACTTC

D: TRBD1
V: TRBV5-1
size: NA
J: TRBJ2-5
CDR3: CASSKTGSEETQYF
DNA: TGCGCCAGCAGCAAGACAGGGAGTGAGGAGACCCAGTACTTC

D: TRBD1
V: TRBV19
size: NA
J: TRBJ1-3
CDR3: CASSRPGQGVLSGNTIYF
DNA: TGTGCCAGTAGTAGACCGGGACAGGGGGTTCTCTCTGGAAACACCATATATTTT

D: NA
V: TRBV21-1
size: NA
J: TRBJ2-5
CDR3: CASSGRTDEETQYF
DNA: TGTGCCAGCAGCGGTCGGACAGACGAAGAGACCCAGTACTTC

D: NA
V: TRBV4-2
size: once
J: TRBJ2-1
CDR3: CASSQDLNGRGPFF
DNA: TGTGCCAGCAGCCAAGATCTAAACGGCAGGGGACCGTTCTTC

D: NA
V: TRBV11-3
size: once
J: TRBJ1-6
CDR3: CASSLARQHSSPLHF
DNA: TGTGCCAGCAGCTTAGCGCGCCAACACTCCTCACCCCTCCACTTT

D: TRBD1
V: TRBV27
size: NA
J: TRBJ2-4
CDR3: CASRKNAGQGNIQYF
DNA: TGTGCCAGCAGAAAAAATGCGGGACAGGGAAACATTCAGTACTTC

D: NA
V: TRBV6-5
size: NA
J: TRBJ2-3
CDR3: CASSYSPGATDTQYF
DNA: TGTGCCAGCAGTTACTCTCCAGGGGCCACAGATACGCAGTATTTT

D: TRBD1
V: TRBV7-2
size: NA
J: TRBJ2-7
CDR3: CASSLADRGPYEQYF
DNA: TGTGCCAGCAGCTTAGCGGACAGGGGACCCTACGAGCAGTACTTC

D: NA
V: TRBV19
size: NA
J: TRBJ1-2
CDR3: CASKDGRYGYTF
DNA: TGTGCCAGTAAGGACGGAAGATATGGCTACACCTTC

D: NA
V: TRBV27
size: NA
J: TRBJ2-2
CDR3: CASTPGGGSLIGELFF
DNA: TGTGCCAGCACTCCCGGGGGCGGGAGTTTAATCGGGGAGCTGTTTTTT

D: NA
V: TRBV5-1
size: NA
J: TRBJ1-5
CDR3: CASSLDGAREGQPQHF
DNA: TGCGCCAGCAGCTTGGATGGGGCCCGCGAGGGTCAGCCCCAGCATTTT

D: TRBD2
V: TRBV9
size: NA
J: TRBJ2-3
CDR3: CASSVGSFRTSGLGDTQYF
DNA: TGTGCCAGCAGCGTGGGCAGTTTTAGGACTAGTGGGCTTGGGGATACGCAGTATTTT

D: TRBD1
V: TRBV25-1
size: NA
J: TRBJ1-2
CDR3: CASRGQGALGYTF
DNA: TGTGCCAGCAGGGGACAGGGGGCACTTGGCTACACCTTC

D: TRBD1
V: TRBV6-2/TRBV6-3
size: NA
J: TRBJ2-7
CDR3: CASSHHGDRPYEQYF
DNA: TGTGCCAGCAGCCACCATGGGGACAGACCCTACGAGCAGTACTTC

D: TRBD2
V: TRBV2
size: NA
J: TRBJ2-2
CDR3: CASSGVAGTGELFF
DNA: TGTGCCAGCAGTGGGGTAGCGGGAACCGGGGAGCTGTTTTTT

D: NA
V: TRBV5-1
size: NA
J: TRBJ2-3
CDR3: CASSLAGRARTDTQYF
DNA: TGCGCCAGCAGCTTGGCGGGCAGGGCTCGGACAGATACGCAGTATTTT

D: TRBD2
V: TRBV6-1
size: NA
J: TRBJ2-7
CDR3: CASSEEAGSHYEQYF
DNA: TGTGCCAGCAGTGAAGAAGCGGGGTCCCACTACGAGCAGTACTTC

D: NA
V: TRBV7-9
size: NA
J: TRBJ2-7
CDR3: CASSLGPSDSYEQYF
DNA: TGTGCCAGCAGCTTAGGTCCTAGCGACTCCTACGAGCAGTACTTC